This T cell receptor (beta chain) was captured by sequencing in a study of cytomegalovirus exposure and HLA in healthy donors. General observations from the study: Information on immune exposure was restricted to one variable (CMV serostatus).

This clone turned up a few times. Antigen specificity is unknown. V dropped 6 bases and J dropped 10 bases, with 15 bases sitting between them. CDR1 and CDR2 (germline): MDHEN, SYDVKM. This CDR3 contains 12 residues. PCR used 60 Vbeta primers and 13 Jbeta primers. Measured with immunoSEQ multiplex PCR; TCRdb has only the in-frame clones, and not every one. The sample lists around 120,000 clones, 15% occurring once. This rearrangement joins TRBV28 to TRBJ1-1; D is perhaps TRBD1 (5 bases). This sequence was found in a woman between 18 and 29 years old in good health and CMV-seronegative. Input material: PBMCs. CDR3 sequence: CASRGAGGRAFF. The CDR3 coding sequence is TGTGCCAGCAGAGGGGCAGGAGGGCGAGCTTTCTTT.